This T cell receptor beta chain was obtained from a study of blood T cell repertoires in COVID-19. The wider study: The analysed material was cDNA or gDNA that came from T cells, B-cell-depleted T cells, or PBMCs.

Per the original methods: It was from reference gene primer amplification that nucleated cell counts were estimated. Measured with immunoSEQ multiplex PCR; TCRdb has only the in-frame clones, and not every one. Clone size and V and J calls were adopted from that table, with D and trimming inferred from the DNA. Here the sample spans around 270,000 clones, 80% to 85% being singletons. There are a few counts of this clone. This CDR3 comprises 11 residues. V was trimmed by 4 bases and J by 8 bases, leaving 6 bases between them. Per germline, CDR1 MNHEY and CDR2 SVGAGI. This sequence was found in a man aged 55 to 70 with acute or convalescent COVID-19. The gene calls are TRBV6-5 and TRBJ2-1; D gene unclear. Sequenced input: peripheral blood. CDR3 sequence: CASSFFHEQFF. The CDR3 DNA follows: TGTGCCAGCAGTTTCTTCCATGAGCAGTTCTTC.